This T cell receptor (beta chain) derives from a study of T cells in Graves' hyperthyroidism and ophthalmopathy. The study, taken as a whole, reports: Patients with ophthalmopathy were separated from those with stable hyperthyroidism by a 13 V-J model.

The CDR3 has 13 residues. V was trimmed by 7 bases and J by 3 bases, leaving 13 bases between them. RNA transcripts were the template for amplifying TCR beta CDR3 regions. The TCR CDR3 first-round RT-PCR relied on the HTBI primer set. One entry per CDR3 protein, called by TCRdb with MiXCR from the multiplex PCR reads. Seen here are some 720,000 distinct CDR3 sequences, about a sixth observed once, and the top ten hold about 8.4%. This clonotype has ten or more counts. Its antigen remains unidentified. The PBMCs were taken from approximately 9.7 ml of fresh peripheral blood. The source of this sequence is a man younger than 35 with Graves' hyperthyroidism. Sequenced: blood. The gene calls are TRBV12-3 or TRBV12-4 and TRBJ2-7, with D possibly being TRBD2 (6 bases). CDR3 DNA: TGTGCCAGCACTGAAGTGGGGGGCTACGAGCAGTACTTC. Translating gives CASTEVGGYEQYF.